Given below is one T cell receptor (beta chain) in context. Profiled with immunoSEQ multiplex PCR; TCRdb holds only in-frame clones, not every one. Of about 15,000 clones in the sample, approximately 71% are singletons; the top ten hold around 7.2%. The data derive from a study of tumour-infiltrating T cells in Burkitt lymphoma. This CDR3 is 15 amino acids long. V lost 5 bases to trimming and J lost 2 bases; unmatched junction nucleotides: 4. The germline gives CDR1 MNHNS, CDR2 SASEGT. Sample: tumor tissue. The source is a human donor with diffuse large B-cell lymphoma. The chain joins TRBV6-1 to TRBJ2-5; 11 nucleotides match TRBD1. CDR3 DNA sequence: TGTGCCAGCAGTAGGGACAGGGGGAGACAAGAGACCCAGTACTTC. The encoded protein is CASSRDRGRQETQYF.